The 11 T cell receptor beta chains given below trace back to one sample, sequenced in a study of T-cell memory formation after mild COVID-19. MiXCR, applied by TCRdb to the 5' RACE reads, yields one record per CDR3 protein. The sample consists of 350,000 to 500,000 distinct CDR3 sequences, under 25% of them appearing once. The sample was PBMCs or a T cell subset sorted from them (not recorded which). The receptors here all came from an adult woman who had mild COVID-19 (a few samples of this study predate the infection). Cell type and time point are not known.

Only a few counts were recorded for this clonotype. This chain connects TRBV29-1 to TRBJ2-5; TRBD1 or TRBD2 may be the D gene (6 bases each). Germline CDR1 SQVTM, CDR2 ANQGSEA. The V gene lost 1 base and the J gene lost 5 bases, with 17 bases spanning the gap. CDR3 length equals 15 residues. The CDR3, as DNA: TGCAGCGTTGAAGGGGTTGGGGGGCCGGGGGAGACCCAGTACTTC. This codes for CSVEGVGGPGETQYF.

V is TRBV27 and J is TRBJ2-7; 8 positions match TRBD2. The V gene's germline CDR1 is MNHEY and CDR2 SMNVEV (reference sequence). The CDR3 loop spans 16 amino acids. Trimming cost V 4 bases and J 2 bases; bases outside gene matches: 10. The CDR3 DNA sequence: TGTGCCAGCAGTTATCGGGAGGGCCTAGGAACCTACGAGCAGTACTTC. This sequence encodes CASSYREGLGTYEQYF.

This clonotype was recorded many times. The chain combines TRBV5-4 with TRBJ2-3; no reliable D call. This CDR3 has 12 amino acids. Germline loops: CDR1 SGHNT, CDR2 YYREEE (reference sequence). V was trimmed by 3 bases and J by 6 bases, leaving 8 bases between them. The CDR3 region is CASSSPLDTQYF. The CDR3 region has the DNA TGTGCCAGCAGCTCGCCCTTGGATACGCAGTATTTT.

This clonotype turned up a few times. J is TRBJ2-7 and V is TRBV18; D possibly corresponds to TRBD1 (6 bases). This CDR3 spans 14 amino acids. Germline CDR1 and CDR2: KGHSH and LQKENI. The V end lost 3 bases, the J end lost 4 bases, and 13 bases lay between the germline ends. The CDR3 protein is CASSPRQVLYEQYF. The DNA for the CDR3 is TGTGCCAGCTCACCGCGACAGGTCCTATACGAGCAGTACTTC.

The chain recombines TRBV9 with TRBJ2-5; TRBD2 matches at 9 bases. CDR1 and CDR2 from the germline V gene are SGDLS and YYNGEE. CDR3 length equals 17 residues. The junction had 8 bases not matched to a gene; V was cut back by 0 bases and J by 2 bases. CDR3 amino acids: CASSVGGSSGAQETQYF. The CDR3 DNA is TGTGCCAGCAGCGTAGGAGGGTCTAGCGGGGCACAAGAGACCCAGTACTTC.

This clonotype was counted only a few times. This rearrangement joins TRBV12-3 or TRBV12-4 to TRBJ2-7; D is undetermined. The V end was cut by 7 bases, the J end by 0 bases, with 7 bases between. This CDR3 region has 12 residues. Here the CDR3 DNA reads TGTGCCAGCATGGGGAACTCCTACGAGCAGTACTTC. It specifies CASMGNSYEQYF.

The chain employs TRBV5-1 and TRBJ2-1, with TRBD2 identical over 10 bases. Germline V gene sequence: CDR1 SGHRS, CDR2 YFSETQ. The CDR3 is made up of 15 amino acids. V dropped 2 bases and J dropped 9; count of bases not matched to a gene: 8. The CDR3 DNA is TGCGCCAGCAGCTTCTACCAGCGGGAGGGGGCTGAGCAGTTCTTC. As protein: CASSFYQREGAEQFF.

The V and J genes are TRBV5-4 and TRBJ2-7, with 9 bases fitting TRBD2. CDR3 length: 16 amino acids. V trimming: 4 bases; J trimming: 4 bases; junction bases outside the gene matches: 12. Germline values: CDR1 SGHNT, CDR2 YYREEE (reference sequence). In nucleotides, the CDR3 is TGTGCCAGCAGCCGAAAGGCTAGCGGGGCATTTTACGAGCAGTACTTC. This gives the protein CASSRKASGAFYEQYF.

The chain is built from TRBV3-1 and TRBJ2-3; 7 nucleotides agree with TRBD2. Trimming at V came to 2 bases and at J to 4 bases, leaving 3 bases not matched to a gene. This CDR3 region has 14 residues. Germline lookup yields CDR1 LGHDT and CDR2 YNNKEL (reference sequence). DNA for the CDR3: TGTGCCAGCAGCCAACGGACTAGAGCAGATACGCAGTATTTT. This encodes CASSQRTRADTQYF.

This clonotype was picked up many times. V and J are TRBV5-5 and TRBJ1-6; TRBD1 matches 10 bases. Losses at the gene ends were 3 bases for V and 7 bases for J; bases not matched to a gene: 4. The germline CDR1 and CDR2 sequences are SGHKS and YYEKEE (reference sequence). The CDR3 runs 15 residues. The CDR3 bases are TGTGCCAGCAGCTACGGGACAGGGGCGAATTCACCCCTCCACTTT. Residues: CASSYGTGANSPLHF.

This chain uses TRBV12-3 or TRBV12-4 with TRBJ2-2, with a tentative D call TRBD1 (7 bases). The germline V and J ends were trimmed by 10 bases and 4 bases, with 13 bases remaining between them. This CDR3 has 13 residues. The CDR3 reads CATRRGPTGELFF. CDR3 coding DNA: TGTGCCACCAGGAGGGGGCCCACCGGGGAGCTGTTTTTT.